A selection of T cell receptor beta chains follows, all from one sample in a study of cytomegalovirus exposure and HLA in healthy donors. The table came from immunoSEQ multiplex PCR; TCRdb's copy has only in-frame clones and leaves some out. The sample lists 150,000 to 160,000 clones, roughly three quarters occurring once. Sequencing used PBMCs. These receptors were taken from a man aged 25 to 40 in good health and CMV-seropositive. Each CDR3 is given with its conserved first and last residue. Fields, in order: CDR3 protein, CDR3 DNA, J gene, CDR3 length, V gene, D gene, clone size. The D gene is left open where the match is weak. Not every row has a clone size; where given, it reads once, few, many or a size class.

cdr3_aa: CASRRGGSLNSPLHF
cdr3_nt: TGTGCCAGCAGACGAGGGGGTTCTTTGAATTCACCCCTCCACTTT
j_call: TRBJ1-6
cdr3_length: 15
v_call: TRBV28
d_call: .
clone_size: once

cdr3_aa: CASSQEGSGGATEAFF
cdr3_nt: TGCGCCAGCAGCCAAGAAGGGAGTGGGGGGGCGACTGAAGCTTTCTTT
j_call: TRBJ1-1
cdr3_length: 16
v_call: TRBV4-3
d_call: .
clone_size: .

cdr3_aa: CASSLGSGYYEQYF
cdr3_nt: TGTGCCAGCAGCTTAGGGTCGGGATACTACGAGCAGTACTTC
j_call: TRBJ2-7
cdr3_length: 14
v_call: TRBV11-3
d_call: .
clone_size: .

cdr3_aa: CASSPGSVGYEQYF
cdr3_nt: TGTGCCAGCAGCCCGGGATCGGTAGGATACGAGCAGTACTTC
j_call: TRBJ2-7
cdr3_length: 14
v_call: TRBV28
d_call: .
clone_size: once

cdr3_aa: CAWSTTNYGYTF
cdr3_nt: TGTGCCTGGAGTACTACTAACTATGGCTACACCTTC
j_call: TRBJ1-2
cdr3_length: 12
v_call: TRBV30
d_call: .
clone_size: .

cdr3_aa: CAISALLYNEQFF
cdr3_nt: TGTGCCATCAGTGCACTACTCTACAATGAGCAGTTCTTC
j_call: TRBJ2-1
cdr3_length: 13
v_call: TRBV10-3
d_call: .
clone_size: .

cdr3_aa: CASSLEGTGTYEQYF
cdr3_nt: TGTGCCAGCAGTTTAGAGGGGACTGGCACCTACGAGCAGTACTTC
j_call: TRBJ2-7
cdr3_length: 15
v_call: TRBV27
d_call: .
clone_size: .

cdr3_aa: CASSPSGTSGSRTDTQYF
cdr3_nt: TGTGCCAGCAGCCCCTCCGGGACTAGCGGTTCTCGCACAGATACGCAGTATTTT
j_call: TRBJ2-3
cdr3_length: 18
v_call: TRBV9
d_call: TRBD2
clone_size: .

cdr3_aa: CASTKQVQETQYF
cdr3_nt: TGTGCCAGCACCAAACAGGTCCAAGAGACCCAGTACTTC
j_call: TRBJ2-5
cdr3_length: 13
v_call: TRBV6-1
d_call: .
clone_size: .

cdr3_aa: CASSLAGRGTDTQYF
cdr3_nt: TGTGCCAGCAGCTTGGCGGGGAGGGGTACAGATACGCAGTATTTT
j_call: TRBJ2-3
cdr3_length: 15
v_call: TRBV7-2
d_call: TRBD2
clone_size: once

cdr3_aa: CSVSTGAGGTEAFF
cdr3_nt: TGCAGCGTTTCTACAGGGGCGGGGGGCACTGAAGCTTTCTTT
j_call: TRBJ1-1
cdr3_length: 14
v_call: TRBV29-1
d_call: TRBD1
clone_size: .

cdr3_aa: CASSLGSSNQPQHF
cdr3_nt: TGTGCCAGCAGTTTAGGCTCATCTAATCAGCCCCAGCATTTT
j_call: TRBJ1-5
cdr3_length: 14
v_call: TRBV27
d_call: .
clone_size: .

cdr3_aa: CASSLRLAQGGELFF
cdr3_nt: TGTGCCAGCAGCCTTCGACTAGCGCAAGGCGGGGAGCTGTTTTTT
j_call: TRBJ2-2
cdr3_length: 15
v_call: TRBV7-6
d_call: TRBD2
clone_size: .

cdr3_aa: CASRMRTSEETQYF
cdr3_nt: TGCGCCAGCAGGATGCGGACTAGCGAGGAGACCCAGTACTTC
j_call: TRBJ2-5
cdr3_length: 14
v_call: TRBV5-1
d_call: TRBD2
clone_size: .

cdr3_aa: CASSPRDGRAAYEQYF
cdr3_nt: TGTGCCAGCAGCCCCAGGGATGGGAGGGCCGCCTACGAGCAGTACTTC
j_call: TRBJ2-7
cdr3_length: 16
v_call: TRBV7-6
d_call: TRBD2
clone_size: few

cdr3_aa: CSVASLPGQGTYNEQFF
cdr3_nt: TGCAGCGTCGCAAGCCTTCCGGGACAGGGGACCTACAATGAGCAGTTCTTC
j_call: TRBJ2-1
cdr3_length: 17
v_call: TRBV29-1
d_call: TRBD1
clone_size: once

cdr3_aa: CASSEGGNTDTQYF
cdr3_nt: TGCGCCAGCAGTGAGGGCGGTAACACAGATACGCAGTATTTT
j_call: TRBJ2-3
cdr3_length: 14
v_call: TRBV10-1
d_call: .
clone_size: .

cdr3_aa: CASSAGRQAFF
cdr3_nt: TGTGCCAGCAGTGCGGGTCGGCAAGCTTTCTTT
j_call: TRBJ1-1
cdr3_length: 11
v_call: TRBV6-5
d_call: .
clone_size: .

cdr3_aa: CASSYAAGSRSPEQFF
cdr3_nt: TGTGCCAGCAGCTACGCCGCCGGGTCACGTTCACCTGAGCAGTTCTTC
j_call: TRBJ2-1
cdr3_length: 16
v_call: TRBV11-1
d_call: .
clone_size: .

cdr3_aa: CASSQDIGGGTEAFF
cdr3_nt: TGCGCCAGCAGCCAAGATATAGGGGGCGGGACTGAAGCTTTCTTT
j_call: TRBJ1-1
cdr3_length: 15
v_call: TRBV4-1
d_call: TRBD1
clone_size: once

cdr3_aa: CATSPTVNQPQHF
cdr3_nt: TGTGCCACCAGCCCGACTGTCAATCAGCCCCAGCATTTT
j_call: TRBJ1-5
cdr3_length: 13
v_call: TRBV15
d_call: .
clone_size: .

cdr3_aa: CASSATGGVPTEAFF
cdr3_nt: TGTGCCAGCAGCGCGACAGGGGGCGTACCCACTGAAGCTTTCTTT
j_call: TRBJ1-1
cdr3_length: 15
v_call: TRBV9
d_call: TRBD1
clone_size: .

cdr3_aa: CASSLGGLSSYNEQFF
cdr3_nt: TGCGCCAGCAGCCTCGGGGGTCTCAGCTCCTACAATGAGCAGTTCTTC
j_call: TRBJ2-1
cdr3_length: 16
v_call: TRBV5-1
d_call: .
clone_size: .

cdr3_aa: CASSGPSGTTYEQYF
cdr3_nt: TGTGCCAGCAGCGGCCCCAGCGGGACTACCTACGAGCAGTACTTC
j_call: TRBJ2-7
cdr3_length: 15
v_call: TRBV7-9
d_call: TRBD2
clone_size: .

cdr3_aa: CASSIWGENTEAFF
cdr3_nt: TGTGCCAGTAGTATCTGGGGAGAGAACACTGAAGCTTTCTTT
j_call: TRBJ1-1
cdr3_length: 14
v_call: TRBV19
d_call: .
clone_size: .

cdr3_aa: CASSQVAGADTQYF
cdr3_nt: TGCGCCAGCAGCCAAGTTGCGGGGGCGGATACGCAGTATTTT
j_call: TRBJ2-3
cdr3_length: 14
v_call: TRBV4-1
d_call: .
clone_size: .

cdr3_aa: CASSLAHRDIFHSNQPQHF
cdr3_nt: TGCGCCAGCAGCTTGGCCCACCGGGACATTTTTCATAGCAATCAGCCCCAGCATTTT
j_call: TRBJ1-5
cdr3_length: 19
v_call: TRBV5-1
d_call: .
clone_size: .

cdr3_aa: CASSSHQLASGETQYF
cdr3_nt: TGCGCCAGCAGCTCCCATCAACTAGCGTCCGGGGAGACCCAGTACTTC
j_call: TRBJ2-5
cdr3_length: 16
v_call: TRBV5-1
d_call: TRBD2
clone_size: .

cdr3_aa: CASSYSLAGVSYEQYF
cdr3_nt: TGTGCCAGCAGTTACTCACTAGCGGGAGTTTCCTACGAGCAGTACTTC
j_call: TRBJ2-7
cdr3_length: 16
v_call: TRBV6-5
d_call: TRBD2
clone_size: .

cdr3_aa: CASSLSGVYEQYF
cdr3_nt: TGTGCCAGCAGCTTATCAGGGGTCTACGAGCAGTACTTC
j_call: TRBJ2-7
cdr3_length: 13
v_call: TRBV7-2
d_call: .
clone_size: .

cdr3_aa: CASSLGTGLIDEQYF
cdr3_nt: TGTGCCAGCAGCTTGGGGACAGGGTTAATAGACGAGCAGTACTTC
j_call: TRBJ2-7
cdr3_length: 15
v_call: TRBV5-4
d_call: TRBD1
clone_size: .

cdr3_aa: CASSPVAGTLVSRYNEQFF
cdr3_nt: TGTGCCAGCAGCCCGGTGGCAGGGACTCTGGTAAGCCGATACAATGAGCAGTTCTTC
j_call: TRBJ2-1
cdr3_length: 19
v_call: TRBV5-6
d_call: .
clone_size: .

cdr3_aa: CASSETNSRTGELFF
cdr3_nt: TGTGCCAGCAGCGAAACCAACAGTAGAACCGGGGAGCTGTTTTTT
j_call: TRBJ2-2
cdr3_length: 15
v_call: TRBV7-6
d_call: .
clone_size: few

cdr3_aa: CASSSSEGGEAFF
cdr3_nt: TGTGCCAGCAGCTCTTCGGAAGGGGGTGAAGCTTTCTTT
j_call: TRBJ1-1
cdr3_length: 13
v_call: TRBV6-6
d_call: .
clone_size: .

cdr3_aa: CASSLVAGGSVGELFF
cdr3_nt: TGCGCCAGCAGCTTGGTAGCGGGAGGGTCGGTCGGGGAGCTGTTTTTT
j_call: TRBJ2-2
cdr3_length: 16
v_call: TRBV5-1
d_call: TRBD2
clone_size: .

cdr3_aa: CASSSRGGAYNEQFF
cdr3_nt: TGCGCCAGCAGCTCCCGGGGGGGGGCCTACAATGAGCAGTTCTTC
j_call: TRBJ2-1
cdr3_length: 15
v_call: TRBV5-1
d_call: TRBD2
clone_size: .

cdr3_aa: CASSQGLARNQPQHF
cdr3_nt: TGTGCCAGCAGTCAGGGTTTGGCCCGGAACCAGCCCCAGCATTTT
j_call: TRBJ1-5
cdr3_length: 15
v_call: TRBV13
d_call: .
clone_size: .

cdr3_aa: CASSLDFMNTEAFF
cdr3_nt: TGTGCCAGCAGCTTGGACTTCATGAACACTGAAGCTTTCTTT
j_call: TRBJ1-1
cdr3_length: 14
v_call: TRBV5-4
d_call: .
clone_size: .

cdr3_aa: CASSQDGTGGSGNTIYF
cdr3_nt: TGCGCCAGCAGCCAAGACGGGACTGGGGGCTCTGGAAACACCATATATTTT
j_call: TRBJ1-3
cdr3_length: 17
v_call: TRBV4-3
d_call: .
clone_size: .

cdr3_aa: CASRLTGGRGWAEKLFF
cdr3_nt: TGTGCCAGCAGATTAACGGGGGGCAGGGGTTGGGCTGAAAAACTGTTTTTT
j_call: TRBJ1-4
cdr3_length: 17
v_call: TRBV7-2
d_call: .
clone_size: .

cdr3_aa: CASSLYQGKNTEAFF
cdr3_nt: TGTGCCAGTAGCCTGTACCAGGGAAAGAACACTGAAGCTTTCTTT
j_call: TRBJ1-1
cdr3_length: 15
v_call: TRBV19
d_call: .
clone_size: .

cdr3_aa: CASSSSGNSGELFF
cdr3_nt: TGCGCCAGCAGCTCTAGCGGGAACTCCGGGGAGCTGTTTTTT
j_call: TRBJ2-2
cdr3_length: 14
v_call: TRBV5-1
d_call: TRBD2
clone_size: .

cdr3_aa: CASSRPGTVSNQPQHF
cdr3_nt: TGTGCCAGCTCACGGCCCGGGACAGTCAGCAATCAGCCCCAGCATTTT
j_call: TRBJ1-5
cdr3_length: 16
v_call: TRBV18
d_call: TRBD1
clone_size: .

cdr3_aa: CASSLSTGGRRTQYF
cdr3_nt: TGTGCCAGCAGTTTATCGACAGGGGGCCGGAGGACCCAGTACTTC
j_call: TRBJ2-5
cdr3_length: 15
v_call: TRBV27
d_call: TRBD1
clone_size: few

cdr3_aa: CASSLLSSGGTSPLHF
cdr3_nt: TGCGCCAGCAGCTTGCTATCTTCCGGGGGGACCTCACCCCTCCACTTT
j_call: TRBJ1-6
cdr3_length: 16
v_call: TRBV5-1
d_call: .
clone_size: .

cdr3_aa: CSSSPPAEELNTEAFF
cdr3_nt: TGTTCCAGCAGCCCCCCGGCGGAGGAATTGAACACTGAAGCTTTCTTT
j_call: TRBJ1-1
cdr3_length: 16
v_call: TRBV7-9
d_call: .
clone_size: .

cdr3_aa: CASSFYGAQETQYF
cdr3_nt: TGTGCCAGCAGCTTCTACGGTGCCCAAGAGACCCAGTACTTC
j_call: TRBJ2-5
cdr3_length: 14
v_call: TRBV7-6
d_call: .
clone_size: few

cdr3_aa: CASSLSESSYNEQFF
cdr3_nt: TGTGCCAGCAGCCTTTCTGAGAGCTCCTACAATGAGCAGTTCTTC
j_call: TRBJ2-1
cdr3_length: 15
v_call: TRBV7-8
d_call: .
clone_size: once

cdr3_aa: CASSSQRIEPEAFF
cdr3_nt: TGTGCCAGCAGTTCCCAGAGGATAGAGCCTGAAGCTTTCTTT
j_call: TRBJ1-1
cdr3_length: 14
v_call: TRBV28
d_call: .
clone_size: .

cdr3_aa: CASSQGLTRGTYNEQFF
cdr3_nt: TGCGCCAGCAGCCAAGGCCTCACTAGAGGCACCTACAATGAGCAGTTCTTC
j_call: TRBJ2-1
cdr3_length: 17
v_call: TRBV4-3
d_call: .
clone_size: .

cdr3_aa: CASSPLEEYNEQFF
cdr3_nt: TGCGCCAGCAGCCCCCTCGAAGAGTACAATGAGCAGTTCTTC
j_call: TRBJ2-1
cdr3_length: 14
v_call: TRBV5-1
d_call: .
clone_size: .

cdr3_aa: CAWRDSGQAAEKLFF
cdr3_nt: TGTGCCTGGAGGGACTCGGGACAGGCAGCGGAAAAACTGTTTTTT
j_call: TRBJ1-4
cdr3_length: 15
v_call: TRBV30
d_call: TRBD1
clone_size: .

cdr3_aa: CASSLFGDRGLTGELFF
cdr3_nt: TGTGCCAGCAGTTTATTCGGGGACAGGGGGCTCACCGGGGAGCTGTTTTTT
j_call: TRBJ2-2
cdr3_length: 17
v_call: TRBV28
d_call: TRBD1
clone_size: .